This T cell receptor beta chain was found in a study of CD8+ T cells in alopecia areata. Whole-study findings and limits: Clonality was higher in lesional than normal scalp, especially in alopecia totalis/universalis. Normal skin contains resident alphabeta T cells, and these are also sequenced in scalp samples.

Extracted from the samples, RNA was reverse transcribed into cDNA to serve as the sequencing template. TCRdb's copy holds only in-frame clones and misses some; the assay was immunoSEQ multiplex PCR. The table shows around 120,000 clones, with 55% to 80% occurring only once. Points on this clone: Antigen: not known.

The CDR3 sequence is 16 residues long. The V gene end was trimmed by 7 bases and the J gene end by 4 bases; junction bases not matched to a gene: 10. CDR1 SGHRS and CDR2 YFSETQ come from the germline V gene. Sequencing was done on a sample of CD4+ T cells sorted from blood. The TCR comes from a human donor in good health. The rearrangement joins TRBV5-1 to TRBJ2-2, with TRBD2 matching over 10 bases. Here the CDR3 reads CASRPSGGVGTGELFF. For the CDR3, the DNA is TGCGCCAGCCGCCCTAGCGGGGGAGTTGGCACCGGGGAGCTGTTTTTT.